The present T cell receptor (beta chain) was sequenced within a study of blood T cell repertoires in COVID-19. This CDR3 has 15 residues. Germline CDR1 reads MNHNY; CDR2 reads SVGAGI (reference sequence). The V end lost 0 bases, the J end lost 2 bases, and 8 bases lay between the germline ends. The repertoire was sequenced with immunoSEQ multiplex PCR; TCRdb's copy has only in-frame clones and lacks some. The sample includes 280,000 or so clones, 75% to 90% of them seen just once. The V gene is TRBV6-6, the J gene TRBJ1-5; no firm D call. The source material was PBMCs or T cells enriched from blood (not recorded which). The TCR sequence derives from a man aged 25 to 45 who had recovered from COVID-19. CDR3 loop: CASSYSLSGNQPQHF. The CDR3 nucleotides read TGTGCCAGCAGTTACTCTCTTTCGGGCAATCAGCCCCAGCATTTT.